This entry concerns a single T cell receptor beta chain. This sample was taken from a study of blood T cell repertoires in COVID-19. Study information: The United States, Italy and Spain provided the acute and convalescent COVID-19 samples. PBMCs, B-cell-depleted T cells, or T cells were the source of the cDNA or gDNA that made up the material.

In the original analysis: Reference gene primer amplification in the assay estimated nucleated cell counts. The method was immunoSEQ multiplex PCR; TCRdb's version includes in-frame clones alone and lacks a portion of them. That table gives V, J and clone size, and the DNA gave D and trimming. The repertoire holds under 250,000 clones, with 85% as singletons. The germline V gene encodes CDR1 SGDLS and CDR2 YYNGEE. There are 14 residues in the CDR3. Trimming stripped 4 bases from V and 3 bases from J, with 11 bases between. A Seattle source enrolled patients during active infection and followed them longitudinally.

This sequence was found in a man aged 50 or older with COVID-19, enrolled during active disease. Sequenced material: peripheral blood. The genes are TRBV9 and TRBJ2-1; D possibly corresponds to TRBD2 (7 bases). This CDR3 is CASSPGGHYNEQFF. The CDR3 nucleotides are TGTGCCAGCAGCCCCGGGGGGCACTACAATGAGCAGTTCTTC.